These 20 T cell receptor beta chains came from one sample sequenced in a study of T cells in Graves' hyperthyroidism and ophthalmopathy. The source material, RNA transcripts, was used to amplify TCR beta CDR3 regions. The HTBI primer set was used in a first-round RT-PCR of the TCR CDR3. TCRdb reprocessed the multiplex PCR reads with MiXCR, giving one entry per CDR3 protein. The table records about 200,000 distinct CDR3 sequences, about 15% of them present only once. Sequenced input: blood. Receptors were obtained from a middle-aged man with Graves' hyperthyroidism.

On this clonotype: This may arise from a read error, as a much more abundant clone is one base away. The chain recombines TRBV20-1 with TRBJ2-1; tentative D call: TRBD1 (5 bases). TRBJ2-7 matches the DNA end more closely, so the J call is doubtful. Germline CDR1 DFQATT, CDR2 SNEGSKA (reference sequence). This CDR3 region has 12 residues. CDR3 in amino acids: CSEQGSYNEQYF. DNA for the CDR3: TGCAGTGAGCAGGGCTCCTACAATGAGCAGTACTTC.

The sample holds a few counts of this clonotype. The chain recombines TRBV29-1 with TRBJ2-3; 7 positions agree with TRBD1. This CDR3 has 14 amino acids. The V and J ends lost 0 bases and 2 bases, in that order; junction bases with no gene match: 2. Germline lookup yields CDR1 SQVTM and CDR2 ANQGSEA. In DNA, the CDR3 is TGCAGCGTTGAAGACAGGGGGACCACAGATACGCAGTATTTT. Encoded protein: CSVEDRGTTDTQYF.

This clonotype was seen at least ten times. Compared with germline, one end of the junction differs, possibly owing to a read error. The gene calls are TRBV2 and TRBJ2-1, with D perhaps matching TRBD1 (6 bases). The CDR3 contains 15 residues. Germline-derived CDR1 and CDR2 are SNHLY and FYNNEI. DNA of the CDR3: TGTGTCAGCAGGGGCGGTAGGGCTTCGGGTGCTGAGCAGTTCTTC. Protein sequence: CVSRGGRASGAEQFF.

Only a few counts were recorded for this clonotype. A much larger clone lies one base from this, so it may be a read error. The V and J genes are TRBV28 and TRBJ1-5; D ambiguous. Germline-derived CDR1 and CDR2 are MDHEN and SYDVKM. There are 16 residues in the CDR3. CDR3 coding DNA: TGTGCCAGCAGTCCCCCGACGTACCCTAGCAATCGGCCCCAGCATTTT. Translating it yields CASSPPTYPSNRPQHF.

This clonotype occurred a few times. J is TRBJ1-4 and V is TRBV28; D unclear. The CDR3 has 16 residues. The V gene lost 2 bases and the J gene lost 7 bases, with 17 bases spanning the gap. Germline-derived CDR1 and CDR2 are MDHEN and SYDVKM. CDR3 DNA sequence: TGTGCCAGCAGTTTAAGTGCCCCCCTCGACGGTGAAAAACTGTTTTTT. Amino acids: CASSLSAPLDGEKLFF.

A few counts support this clonotype. The gene calls are TRBV4-2 and TRBJ2-2, with no clear D. The CDR3 covers 14 residues. Germline V CDR1 and CDR2: LGHNA, YNFKEQ. The V end lost 1 base, the J end lost 3 bases, and 6 bases lay between the germline ends. The CDR3 loop is CASSQGADTGELFF. The CDR3 nucleotides are TGTGCCAGCAGCCAAGGTGCTGACACCGGGGAGCTGTTTTTT.

This clonotype was counted at least ten times. The V and J genes are TRBV7-2 and TRBJ1-2; D is possibly TRBD1 (5 bases). V shed 5 bases and J shed 7 bases, with 17 bases lying between them. CDR1 and CDR2 (germline): SGHTA, FQGNSA. The CDR3 spans 14 residues. CDR3 bases: TGTGCCAGCAGCCCAGGTGGGGCGGTGGGTGGCTACACCTTC. Translation gives CASSPGGAVGGYTF.

The rearrangement links TRBV5-6 to TRBJ2-7; 11 positions agree with TRBD2. The CDR3 has 14 residues. The germline V gene has CDR1 SGHDT and CDR2 YYEEEE. V shed 5 bases, J shed 3 bases, and the junction held 4 bases outside the gene matches. The CDR3, as DNA: TGTGCCAGCAGAAGACTAGCGGGGAACTACGAGCAGTACTTC. Translation gives CASRRLAGNYEQYF.

The table lists this clonotype with many counts. The chain employs TRBV28 and TRBJ1-4, with TRBD1 matching over 8 bases. Looked up from germline, CDR1 is MDHEN and CDR2 is SYDVKM. J gave up 7 bases and V 5 bases, and 9 bases lay outside the gene matches. This CDR3 contains 15 residues. This CDR3 is CASSPAGQGAEKLFF. The CDR3 nucleotides read TGTGCCAGCAGTCCTGCCGGACAGGGCGCTGAAAAACTGTTTTTT.

This clonotype came up many times. As DNA, the CDR3 is TGTGCCAGCAGTTTAGCGGCTAGCGGCAATGAGCAGTTCTTC. It translates to CASSLAASGNEQFF. The chain uses TRBV27 and TRBJ2-1, with 7 bases that match TRBD2. V gave up 2 bases and J gave up 6 bases; unmatched junction bases: 4. The CDR3 runs 14 residues. Germline-derived CDR1 and CDR2 are MNHEY and SMNVEV (reference sequence).

This chain joins TRBV20-1 and TRBJ1-2; the match to TRBD1 covers 7 bases. CDR1 and CDR2 (germline): DFQATT, SNEGSKA (reference sequence). The CDR3 spans 11 residues. V dropped 3 bases and J dropped 8; count of bases not matched to a gene: 3. The CDR3 region has the DNA TGCAGTGCTAGTTACAGGGGCGGCTACACCTTC. Its protein product is CSASYRGGYTF.

There are many counts of this clonotype. The CDR3, as DNA: TGTGCCAGCAGCCAGGGACTGGCACAGTTCTTC. Protein product: CASSQGLAQFF. V gene TRBV7-3 combines with J gene TRBJ2-1, with a possible D match to TRBD2 (6 bases). CDR3 length equals 11 residues. The ends were cut back, 5 bases at V and 13 bases at J, with 12 bases in the middle. Germline CDR1 is SGHTA and CDR2 is FQGTGA.

V gene TRBV6-5 combines with J gene TRBJ2-5; D is undetermined. The ends were cut back, 4 bases at V and 4 bases at J, with 10 bases in the middle. Germline V gives CDR1 MNHEY, CDR2 SVGAGI. The length of the CDR3 is 13 residues. CDR3 in amino acids: CASSSKGPETQYF. The CDR3 DNA reads as TGTGCCAGCAGTTCCAAAGGGCCAGAGACCCAGTACTTC.

Comment on this clonotype: The junction departs from the called germline gene at one end, perhaps through a read error. V usage is TRBV11-3 and J usage is TRBJ2-2; 8 bases line up with TRBD1. Germline V gene sequence: CDR1 SGHNT, CDR2 YENEEA. The CDR3 consists of 15 residues. CDR3 region: CASSLARQGSGELSF. In nucleotides, the CDR3 is TGTGCCAGCAGCTTAGCCAGACAGGGGTCCGGGGAGCTGTCTTTT.

Ten or more counts support this clonotype. V and J are TRBV7-9 and TRBJ2-1, with 8 bases fitting TRBD1. The CDR3 spans 17 residues. V trimming: 4 bases; J trimming: 0 bases; junction bases outside the gene matches: 8. The germline V gene has CDR1 SEHNR and CDR2 FQNEAQ (reference sequence). The CDR3 is CASSSFRQGISYNEQFF. In DNA form, the CDR3 reads TGTGCCAGCAGCTCCTTTAGACAGGGGATCTCCTACAATGAGCAGTTCTTC.

This clonotype turned up a few times. The genes are TRBV29-1 and TRBJ1-1, with D perhaps matching TRBD1 (5 bases). Germline CDR1 reads SQVTM; CDR2 reads ANQGSEA. V dropped 7 bases and J dropped 5 bases, with 11 bases sitting between them. The CDR3 spans 11 residues. The CDR3 loop is CSGSQGTEAFF. DNA for the CDR3: TGCAGCGGAAGCCAGGGTACTGAAGCTTTCTTT. Full variable domain (outside the CDR3, taken from reference TRBV29-1 and TRBJ1-1): SAVISQKPSRDICQRGTSLTIQCQVDSQVTMMFWYRQQPGQSLTLIATANQGSEATYESGFVIDKFPISRPNLTFSTLTVSNMSPEDSSIYLCSGSQGTEAFFGQGTRLTVV.

This chain connects TRBV7-7 to TRBJ1-6, with unresolved D. This CDR3 contains 15 residues. Germline V CDR1 and CDR2: SSHAT, FNYEAQ (reference sequence). V lost 6 bases and J lost 0, with 9 bases in between. CDR3 DNA sequence: TGTGCCAGCAGAGACGGTTCCTCCTATAATTCACCCCTCCACTTT. This encodes CASRDGSSYNSPLHF.

This clonotype has a handful of counts. This chain connects TRBV7-2 to TRBJ2-1; D remains ambiguous. The CDR3 consists of 11 residues. Germline assignment: CDR1 SGHTA and CDR2 FQGNSA. V was trimmed by 5 bases and J by 10 bases, leaving 9 bases between them. CDR3 amino acids: CASSLSPEQFF. For the CDR3, the DNA is TGTGCCAGCAGCCTAAGTCCCGAGCAGTTCTTC.

The rearrangement uses TRBV29-1 and TRBJ2-3, with TRBD2 matching over 11 bases. V was pared by 4 bases and J by 3 bases, with 3 bases of the junction left unmatched. CDR1 and CDR2 (germline): SQVTM, ANQGSEA. CDR3 size: 14 residues. The CDR3 region has the DNA TGCAGCGTTGTGTCTAGCGGGAGGACAGATACGCAGTATTTT. Translation: CSVVSSGRTDTQYF.

There are a few counts of this clonotype. J is TRBJ2-7 and V is TRBV29-1; 9 bases fit TRBD1. Germline CDR1 reads SQVTM; CDR2 reads ANQGSEA. V lost 0 bases, J lost 2 bases, and 14 bases stayed unmatched. The length of the CDR3 is 18 residues. CDR3 nucleotides: TGCAGCGTTGAAGATCCGACTTCGGGACAGGGATCCCCCTACGAGCAGTACTTC. It yields the protein CSVEDPTSGQGSPYEQYF.